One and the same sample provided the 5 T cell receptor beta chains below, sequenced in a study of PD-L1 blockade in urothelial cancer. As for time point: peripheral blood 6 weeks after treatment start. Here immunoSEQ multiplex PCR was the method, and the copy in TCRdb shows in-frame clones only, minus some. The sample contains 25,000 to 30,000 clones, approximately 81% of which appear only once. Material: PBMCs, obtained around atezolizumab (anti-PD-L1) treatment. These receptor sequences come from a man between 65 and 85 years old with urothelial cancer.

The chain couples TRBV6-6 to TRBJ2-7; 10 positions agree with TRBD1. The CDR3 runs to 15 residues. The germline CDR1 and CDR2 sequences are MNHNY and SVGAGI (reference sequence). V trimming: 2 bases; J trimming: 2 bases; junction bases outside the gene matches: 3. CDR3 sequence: CASSYGGTGAYEQYF. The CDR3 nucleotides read TGTGCCAGCAGTTACGGCGGGACAGGGGCCTACGAGCAGTACTTC.

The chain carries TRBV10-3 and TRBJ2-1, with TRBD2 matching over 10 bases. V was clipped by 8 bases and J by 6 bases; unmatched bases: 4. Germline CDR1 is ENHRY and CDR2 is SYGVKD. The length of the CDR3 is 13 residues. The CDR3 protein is CAIGSGRLNEQFF. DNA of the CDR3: TGTGCCATCGGTAGCGGGAGGCTCAATGAGCAGTTCTTC.

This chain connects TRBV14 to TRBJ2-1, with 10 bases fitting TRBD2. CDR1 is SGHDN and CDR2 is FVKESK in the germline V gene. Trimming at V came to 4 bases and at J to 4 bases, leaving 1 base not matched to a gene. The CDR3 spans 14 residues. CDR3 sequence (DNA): TGTGCCAGCAGCCGGACTAGCGGTTACAATGAGCAGTTCTTC. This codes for CASSRTSGYNEQFF.

The CDR3 loop is CASSSRTSGSGDTQYF. The DNA for the CDR3 is TGTGCCAGCAGTTCCCGGACTAGCGGGAGTGGTGATACGCAGTATTTT. This rearrangement joins TRBV6-5 to TRBJ2-3, with TRBD2 identical over 13 bases. This CDR3 region has 16 residues. Germline trimming cut 4 bases from V and 6 bases from J; bases unmatched to any gene: 7. The germline V gene encodes CDR1 MNHEY and CDR2 SVGAGI.

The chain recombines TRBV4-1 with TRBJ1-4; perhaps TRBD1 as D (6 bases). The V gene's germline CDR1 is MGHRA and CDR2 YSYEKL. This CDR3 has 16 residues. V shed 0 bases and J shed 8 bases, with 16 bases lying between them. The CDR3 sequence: CASSQERNRAQEKLFF. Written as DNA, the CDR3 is TGCGCCAGCAGCCAAGAACGGAACAGGGCGCAGGAAAAACTGTTTTTT.